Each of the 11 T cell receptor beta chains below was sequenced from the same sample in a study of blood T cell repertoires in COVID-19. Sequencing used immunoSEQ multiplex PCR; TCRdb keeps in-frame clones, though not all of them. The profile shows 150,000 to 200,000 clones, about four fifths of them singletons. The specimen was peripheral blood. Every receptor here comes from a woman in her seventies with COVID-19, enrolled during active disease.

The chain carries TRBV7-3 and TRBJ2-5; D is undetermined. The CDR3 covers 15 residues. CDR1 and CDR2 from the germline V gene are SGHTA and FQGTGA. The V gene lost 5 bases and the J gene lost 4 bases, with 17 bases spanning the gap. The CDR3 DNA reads TGTGCCAGCAGCCCCGGGTTCCAAATCAGAGAGACCCAGTACTTC. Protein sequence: CASSPGFQIRETQYF.

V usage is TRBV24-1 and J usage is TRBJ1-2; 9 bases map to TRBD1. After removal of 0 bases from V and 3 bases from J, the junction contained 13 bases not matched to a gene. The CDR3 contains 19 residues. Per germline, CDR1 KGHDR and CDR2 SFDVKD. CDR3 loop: CATSDLPRGQGSRYYGYTF. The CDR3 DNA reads TGTGCCACCAGTGATTTGCCGCGGGGACAGGGCAGCAGGTACTATGGCTACACCTTC.

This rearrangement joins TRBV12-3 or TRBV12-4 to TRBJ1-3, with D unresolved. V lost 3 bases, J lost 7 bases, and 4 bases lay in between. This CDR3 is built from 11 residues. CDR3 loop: CASSFRNTIYF. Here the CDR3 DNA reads TGTGCCAGCAGTTTTCGGAACACCATATATTTT.

Written as DNA, the CDR3 is TGTGCCAGCAGCAACCGGGACTCAGGCAATCAGCCCCAGCATTTT. Residues: CASSNRDSGNQPQHF. J is TRBJ1-5 and V is TRBV7-2; D perhaps matches TRBD1 (5 bases). Per the germline V gene, CDR1 is SGHTA and CDR2 is FQGNSA. The germline V and J ends were trimmed by 5 bases and 2 bases, with 13 bases remaining between them. CDR3 length equals 15 residues.

This CDR3 reads CASWDRAERSGYTF. In nucleotides, the CDR3 is TGTGCCAGTTGGGACAGGGCGGAGAGAAGTGGCTACACCTTC. This chain uses TRBV19 with TRBJ1-2; 9 bases align to TRBD1. The germline V gene has CDR1 LNHDA and CDR2 SQIVND (reference sequence). V lost 8 bases and J lost 7; bases outside the gene matches: 11. CDR3 length: 14 residues.

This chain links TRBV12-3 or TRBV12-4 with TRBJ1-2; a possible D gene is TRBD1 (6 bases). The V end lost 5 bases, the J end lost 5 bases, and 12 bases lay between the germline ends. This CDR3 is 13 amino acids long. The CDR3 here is CASSPGVGYGYTF. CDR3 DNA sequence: TGTGCCAGCAGTCCAGGGGTTGGGTATGGCTACACCTTC.

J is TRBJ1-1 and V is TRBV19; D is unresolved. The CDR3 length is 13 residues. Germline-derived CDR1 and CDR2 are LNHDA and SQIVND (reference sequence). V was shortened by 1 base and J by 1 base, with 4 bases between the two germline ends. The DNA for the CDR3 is TGTGCCAGTAGTATAGGTCAGAACACTGAAGCTTTCTTT. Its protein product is CASSIGQNTEAFF.

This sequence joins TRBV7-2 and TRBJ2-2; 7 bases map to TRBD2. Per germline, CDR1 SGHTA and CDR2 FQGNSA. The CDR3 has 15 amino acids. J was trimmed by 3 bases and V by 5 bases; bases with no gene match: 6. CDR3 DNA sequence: TGTGCCAGCAGCCTAGGACTAGAGTACACCGGGGAGCTGTTTTTT. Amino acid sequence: CASSLGLEYTGELFF.

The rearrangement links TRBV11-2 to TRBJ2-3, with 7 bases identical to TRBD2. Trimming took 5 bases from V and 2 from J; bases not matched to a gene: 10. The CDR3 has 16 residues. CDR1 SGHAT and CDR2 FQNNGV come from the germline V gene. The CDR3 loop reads CASSPGGRPHTDTQYF. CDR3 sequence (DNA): TGTGCCAGCAGCCCCGGGGGGAGGCCTCACACAGATACGCAGTATTTT.

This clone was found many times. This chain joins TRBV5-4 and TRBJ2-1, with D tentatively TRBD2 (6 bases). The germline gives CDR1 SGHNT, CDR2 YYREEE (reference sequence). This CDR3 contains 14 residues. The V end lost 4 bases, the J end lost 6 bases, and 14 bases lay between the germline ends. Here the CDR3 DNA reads TGTGCCAGCAGCCCGGCCGCGGGACCCAATGAGCAGTTCTTC. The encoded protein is CASSPAAGPNEQFF.

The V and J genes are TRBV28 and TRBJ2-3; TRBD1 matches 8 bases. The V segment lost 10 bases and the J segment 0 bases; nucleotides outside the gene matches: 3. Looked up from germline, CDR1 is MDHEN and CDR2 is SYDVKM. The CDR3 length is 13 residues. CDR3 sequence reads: CATTGESTDTQYF. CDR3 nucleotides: TGTGCCACGACAGGGGAAAGCACAGATACGCAGTATTTT.